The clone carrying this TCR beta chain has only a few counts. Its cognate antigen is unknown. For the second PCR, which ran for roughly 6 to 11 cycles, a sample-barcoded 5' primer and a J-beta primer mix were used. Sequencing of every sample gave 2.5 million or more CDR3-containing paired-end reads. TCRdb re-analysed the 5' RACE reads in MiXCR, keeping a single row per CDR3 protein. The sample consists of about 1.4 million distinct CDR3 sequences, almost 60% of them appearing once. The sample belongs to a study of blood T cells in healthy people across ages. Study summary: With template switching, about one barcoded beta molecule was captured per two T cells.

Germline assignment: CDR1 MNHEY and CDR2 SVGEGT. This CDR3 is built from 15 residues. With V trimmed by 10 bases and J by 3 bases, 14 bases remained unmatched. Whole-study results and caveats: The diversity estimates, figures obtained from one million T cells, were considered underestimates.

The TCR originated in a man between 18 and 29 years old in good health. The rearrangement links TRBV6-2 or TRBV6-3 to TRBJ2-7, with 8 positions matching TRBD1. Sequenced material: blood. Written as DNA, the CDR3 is TGTGCCACTGGTACCCGGGACAGGAGCTTCTACGAGCAGTACTTC. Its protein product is CATGTRDRSFYEQYF.